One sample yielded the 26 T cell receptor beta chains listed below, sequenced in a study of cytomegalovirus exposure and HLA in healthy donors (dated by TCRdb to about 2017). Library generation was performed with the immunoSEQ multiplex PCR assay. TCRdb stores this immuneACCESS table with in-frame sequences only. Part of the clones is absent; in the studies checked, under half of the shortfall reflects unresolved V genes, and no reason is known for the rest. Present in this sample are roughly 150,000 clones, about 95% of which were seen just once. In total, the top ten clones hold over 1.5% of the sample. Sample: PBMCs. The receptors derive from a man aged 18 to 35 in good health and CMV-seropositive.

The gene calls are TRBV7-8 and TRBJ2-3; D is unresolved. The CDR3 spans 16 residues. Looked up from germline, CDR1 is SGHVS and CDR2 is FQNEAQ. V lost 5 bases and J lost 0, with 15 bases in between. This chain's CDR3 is CASSPLSISSTDTQYF. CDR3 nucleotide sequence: TGTGCCAGCAGCCCACTAAGCATATCTAGCACAGATACGCAGTATTTT.

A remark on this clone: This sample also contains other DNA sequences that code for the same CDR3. The DNA of the CDR3 is TGCGCCAGCAGCCTAGGGGGCCACCAAGAGACCCAGTACTTC. This gives the protein CASSLGGHQETQYF. The chain employs TRBV5-1 and TRBJ2-5; 7 bases match TRBD1. The germline CDR1 and CDR2 sequences are SGHRS and YFSETQ. CDR3 size: 14 residues. J gave up 0 bases and V 4 bases, and 3 bases lay outside the gene matches.

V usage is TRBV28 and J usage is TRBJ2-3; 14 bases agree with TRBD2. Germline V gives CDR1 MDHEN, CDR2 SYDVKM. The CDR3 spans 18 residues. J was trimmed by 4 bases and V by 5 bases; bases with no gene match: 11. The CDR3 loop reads CASSTREGTSGSPDTQYF. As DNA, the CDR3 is TGTGCCAGCAGTACCCGGGAGGGGACTAGCGGGAGCCCAGATACGCAGTATTTT.

The CDR3 DNA reads TGTGCCAGCAGCTATATAGCGGGAATCCCCTACAATGAGCAGTTCTTC. Protein product: CASSYIAGIPYNEQFF. The chain is built from TRBV14 and TRBJ2-1; 8 bases line up with TRBD2. Germline V gives CDR1 SGHDN, CDR2 FVKESK. CDR3 length: 16 amino acids. V lost 5 bases to trimming and J lost 2 bases; unmatched junction nucleotides: 8.

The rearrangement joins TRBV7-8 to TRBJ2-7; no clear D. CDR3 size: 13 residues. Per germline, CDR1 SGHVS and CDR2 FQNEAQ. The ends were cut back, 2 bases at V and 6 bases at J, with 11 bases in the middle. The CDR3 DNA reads TGTGCCAGCAGCTTAAGGTTTCAGCGCGAGCAGTACTTC. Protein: CASSLRFQREQYF. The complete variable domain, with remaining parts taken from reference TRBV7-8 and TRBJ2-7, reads GAGVSQSPRYKVAKRGQDVALRCDPISGHVSLFWYQQALGQGPEFLTYFQNEAQLDKSGLPSDRFFAERPEGSVSTLKIQRTQQEDSAVYLCASSLRFQREQYFGPGTRLTVT.

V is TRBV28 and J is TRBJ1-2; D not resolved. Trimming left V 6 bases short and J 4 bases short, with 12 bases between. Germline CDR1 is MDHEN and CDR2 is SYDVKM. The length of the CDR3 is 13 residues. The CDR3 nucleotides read TGTGCCAGCAGCTCTGACATATTCTATGGCTACACCTTC. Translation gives CASSSDIFYGYTF.

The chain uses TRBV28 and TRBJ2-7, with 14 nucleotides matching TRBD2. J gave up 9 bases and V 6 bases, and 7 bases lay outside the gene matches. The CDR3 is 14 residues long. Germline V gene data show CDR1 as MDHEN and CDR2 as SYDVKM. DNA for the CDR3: TGTGCCAGCAGGCCGGGACTAGCGGGAGAGCGGCAGTACTTC. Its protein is CASRPGLAGERQYF.

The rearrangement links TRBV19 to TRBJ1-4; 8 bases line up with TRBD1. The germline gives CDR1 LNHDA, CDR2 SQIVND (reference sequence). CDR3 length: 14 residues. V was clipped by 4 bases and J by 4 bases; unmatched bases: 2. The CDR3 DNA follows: TGTGCCAGTAGTACGACAGGGGATAATGAAAAACTGTTTTTT. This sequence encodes CASSTTGDNEKLFF.

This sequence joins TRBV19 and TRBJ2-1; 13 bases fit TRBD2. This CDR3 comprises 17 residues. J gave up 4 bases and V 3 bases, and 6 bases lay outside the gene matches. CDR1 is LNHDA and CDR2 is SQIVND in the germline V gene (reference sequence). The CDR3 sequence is CASSIGTSGDVYNEQFF. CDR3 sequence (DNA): TGTGCCAGTAGTATCGGGACTAGCGGGGACGTTTACAATGAGCAGTTCTTC.

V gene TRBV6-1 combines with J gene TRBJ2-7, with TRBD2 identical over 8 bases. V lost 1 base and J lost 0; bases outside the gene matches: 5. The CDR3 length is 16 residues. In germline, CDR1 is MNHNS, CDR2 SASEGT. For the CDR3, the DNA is TGTGCCAGCAGTGAAGGGACTAGCCCAGTCTCCTACGAGCAGTACTTC. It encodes CASSEGTSPVSYEQYF.

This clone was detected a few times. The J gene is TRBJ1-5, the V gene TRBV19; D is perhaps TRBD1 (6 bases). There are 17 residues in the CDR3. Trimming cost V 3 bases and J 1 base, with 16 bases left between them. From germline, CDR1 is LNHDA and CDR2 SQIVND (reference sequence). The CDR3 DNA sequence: TGTGCCAGTAGTATGATGATGGGGGGGCTGAGCAATCAGCCCCAGCATTTT. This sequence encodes CASSMMMGGLSNQPQHF.

In DNA, the CDR3 is TGCGCCAGCAGCTTGGTTCGGACAGGGCCTGGGTACAATGAGCAGTTCTTC. It is translated as CASSLVRTGPGYNEQFF. The chain uses TRBV5-1 and TRBJ2-1; 8 bases are shared with TRBD1. Trimming cost V 0 bases and J 4 bases; bases outside gene matches: 9. The CDR3 totals 17 residues. Germline V gives CDR1 SGHRS, CDR2 YFSETQ.

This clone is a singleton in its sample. The chain's CDR3 is CASSALRRVAGSNEQFF. The CDR3, as DNA: TGTGCCAGCAGCGCCCTTAGGAGGGTAGCGGGAAGCAATGAGCAGTTCTTC. V is TRBV21-1 and J is TRBJ2-1; the DNA was not compared with TRBD2, the D call given in the table. TRBV21-1 has pseudogene status. This CDR3 is 17 amino acids long.

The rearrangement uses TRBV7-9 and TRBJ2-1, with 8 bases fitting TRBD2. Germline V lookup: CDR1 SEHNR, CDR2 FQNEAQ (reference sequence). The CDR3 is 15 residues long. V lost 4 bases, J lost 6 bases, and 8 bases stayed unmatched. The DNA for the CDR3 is TGTGCCAGCAGCTCCCTCCGGGAGGGCCGCAATGAGCAGTTCTTC. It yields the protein CASSSLREGRNEQFF. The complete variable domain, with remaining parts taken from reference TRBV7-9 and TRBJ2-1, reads DTGVSQNPRHKITKRGQNVTFRCDPISEHNRLYWYRQTLGQGPEFLTYFQNEAQLEKSRLLSDRFSAERPKGSFSTLEIQRTEQGDSAMYLCASSSLREGRNEQFFGPGTRLTVL.

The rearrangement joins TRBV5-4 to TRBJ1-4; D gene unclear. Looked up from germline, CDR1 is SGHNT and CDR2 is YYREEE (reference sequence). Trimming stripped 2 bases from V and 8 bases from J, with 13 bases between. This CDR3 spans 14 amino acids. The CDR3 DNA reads TGTGCCAGCAGCTTATGGGCTGACCGGGAAAAACTGTTTTTT. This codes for CASSLWADREKLFF.

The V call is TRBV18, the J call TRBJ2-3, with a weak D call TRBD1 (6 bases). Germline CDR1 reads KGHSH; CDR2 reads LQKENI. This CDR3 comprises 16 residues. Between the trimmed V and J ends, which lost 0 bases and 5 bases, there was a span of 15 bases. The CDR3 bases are TGTGCCAGCTCACCACCGCTGCAGGGGTCTGGAGATACGCAGTATTTT. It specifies CASSPPLQGSGDTQYF.

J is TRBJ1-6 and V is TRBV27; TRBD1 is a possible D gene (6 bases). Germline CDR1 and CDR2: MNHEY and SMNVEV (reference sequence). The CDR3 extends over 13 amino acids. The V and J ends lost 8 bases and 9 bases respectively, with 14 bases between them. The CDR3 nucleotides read TGTGCCAGCGGGCAGGGGTTTCGTTCACCCCTCCACTTT. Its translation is CASGQGFRSPLHF.

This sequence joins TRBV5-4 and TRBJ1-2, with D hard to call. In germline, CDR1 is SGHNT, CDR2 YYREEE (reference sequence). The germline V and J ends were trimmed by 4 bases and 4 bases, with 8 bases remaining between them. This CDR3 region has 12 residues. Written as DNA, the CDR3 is TGTGCCAGCAGCCCAGGTCTCTATGGCTACACCTTC. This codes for CASSPGLYGYTF.

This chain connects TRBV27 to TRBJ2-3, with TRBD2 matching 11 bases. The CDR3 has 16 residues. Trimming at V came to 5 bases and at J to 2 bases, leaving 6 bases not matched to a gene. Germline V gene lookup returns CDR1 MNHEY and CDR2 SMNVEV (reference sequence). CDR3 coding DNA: TGTGCCAGCAGTCCCCCGACTAGCGGGGCCACAGATACGCAGTATTTT. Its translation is CASSPPTSGATDTQYF.

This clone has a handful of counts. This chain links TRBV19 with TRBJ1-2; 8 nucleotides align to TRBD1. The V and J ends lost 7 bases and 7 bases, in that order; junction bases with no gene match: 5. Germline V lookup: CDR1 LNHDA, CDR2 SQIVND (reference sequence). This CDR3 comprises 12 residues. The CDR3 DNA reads TGTGCCAGTAATTACAGGGGGACTGGCTACACCTTC. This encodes CASNYRGTGYTF.

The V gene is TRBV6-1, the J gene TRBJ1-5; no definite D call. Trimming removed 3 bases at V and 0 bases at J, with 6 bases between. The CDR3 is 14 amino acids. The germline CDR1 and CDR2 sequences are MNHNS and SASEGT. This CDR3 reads CASSETTSNQPQHF. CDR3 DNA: TGTGCCAGCAGTGAGACAACTAGCAATCAGCCCCAGCATTTT.

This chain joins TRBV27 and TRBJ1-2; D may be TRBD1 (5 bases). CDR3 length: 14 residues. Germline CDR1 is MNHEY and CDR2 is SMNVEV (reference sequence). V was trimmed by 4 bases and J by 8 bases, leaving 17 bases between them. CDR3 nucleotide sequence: TGTGCCAGCAGTTCCCTCGGCGGGGCATGGGGCTACACCTTC. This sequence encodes CASSSLGGAWGYTF.

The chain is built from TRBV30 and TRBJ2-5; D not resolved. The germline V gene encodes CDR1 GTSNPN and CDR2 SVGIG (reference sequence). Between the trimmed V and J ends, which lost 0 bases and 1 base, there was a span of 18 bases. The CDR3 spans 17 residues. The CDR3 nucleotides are TGTGCCTGGAGTGTACCCGTGGCGGCCGCAACCCAAGAGACCCAGTACTTC. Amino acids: CAWSVPVAAATQETQYF. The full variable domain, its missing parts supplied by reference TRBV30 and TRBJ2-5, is SQTIHQWPATLVQPVGSPLSLECTVEGTSNPNLYWYRQAAGRGLQLLFYSVGIGQISSEVPQNLSASRPQDRQFILSSKKLLLSDSGFYLCAWSVPVAAATQETQYFGPGTRLLVL.

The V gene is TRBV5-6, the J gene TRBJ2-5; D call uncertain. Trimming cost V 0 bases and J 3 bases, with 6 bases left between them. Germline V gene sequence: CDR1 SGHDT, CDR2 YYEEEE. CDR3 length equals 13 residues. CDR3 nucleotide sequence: TGTGCCAGCAGCTTGGTGTCAGAAGAGACCCAGTACTTC. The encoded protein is CASSLVSEETQYF.

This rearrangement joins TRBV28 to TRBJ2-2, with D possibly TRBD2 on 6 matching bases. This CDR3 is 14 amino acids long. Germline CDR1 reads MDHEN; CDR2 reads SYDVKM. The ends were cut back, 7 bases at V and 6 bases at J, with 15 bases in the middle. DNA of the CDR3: TGTGCCAGCATGGCCCGGAGGGCCGCCGGGGAGCTGTTTTTT. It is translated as CASMARRAAGELFF.

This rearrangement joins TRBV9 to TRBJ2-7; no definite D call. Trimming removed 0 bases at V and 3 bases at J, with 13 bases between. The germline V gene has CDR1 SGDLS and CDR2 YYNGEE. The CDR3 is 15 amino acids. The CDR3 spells CASSVAPGPSYEQYF. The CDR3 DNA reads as TGTGCCAGCAGCGTAGCTCCAGGCCCAAGCTACGAGCAGTACTTC.